This entry lists 10 T cell receptor beta chains sequenced from one sample in a study of CD8+ T cells in alopecia areata. The authors extracted RNA and reverse transcribed it into cDNA as the sequencing template. Some clones are missing from TCRdb's copy, which holds only in-frame ones; the method was immunoSEQ multiplex PCR. Of 55,000 to 70,000 clones listed, more than 40% were seen once; the top ten hold about a sixth. Source: CD8+ T cells sorted from blood, taken at week 0. The origin of the receptors is a human donor with alopecia areata.

The chain uses TRBV4-1 and TRBJ2-7; D is perhaps TRBD2 (5 bases). The CDR3 extends over 13 amino acids. V shed 0 bases and J shed 11 bases, with 14 bases lying between them. CDR1 is MGHRA, CDR2 YSYEKL, per germline. The CDR3 nucleotides read TGCGCCAGCAGCCAAGATTGGGGAGTCTACGAGTACTTC. Translation gives CASSQDWGVYEYF.

This chain uses TRBV29-1 with TRBJ1-1; D is unresolved. This CDR3 has 11 amino acids. Trimming took 6 bases from V and 3 from J, leaving 8 bases between them. Germline assignment: CDR1 SQVTM and CDR2 ANQGSEA. The CDR3: CSVSSYTEAFF. The CDR3 coding sequence is TGCAGCGTCTCGAGCTACACTGAAGCTTTCTTT. The full variable domain, in which reference TRBV29-1 and TRBJ1-1 provide the parts outside the CDR3, is SAVISQKPSRDICQRGTSLTIQCQVDSQVTMMFWYRQQPGQSLTLIATANQGSEATYESGFVIDKFPISRPNLTFSTLTVSNMSPEDSSIYLCSVSSYTEAFFGQGTRLTVV.

DNA for the CDR3: TGTGCCAGAAGCAATCAGCCCCAGCATTTT. This gives the protein CARSNQPQHF. V and J are TRBV25-1 and TRBJ1-5, with D unresolved. CDR1 and CDR2 from the germline V gene are MGHDK and SYGVNS. The CDR3 extends over 10 amino acids. Trimming left V 9 bases short and J 1 base short, with 1 base between.

As concerns this clone: Other DNA sequences of this sample code for an identical CDR3. The chain recombines TRBV30 with TRBJ1-1; D is undetermined. Per the germline V gene, CDR1 is GTSNPN and CDR2 is SVGIG (reference sequence). The CDR3 is 11 amino acids. V shed 4 bases and J shed 0 bases, with 3 bases lying between them. CDR3 amino acids: CAWTVNTEAFF. In DNA, the CDR3 is TGTGCCTGGACGGTGAACACTGAAGCTTTCTTT.

The J gene is TRBJ2-1, the V gene TRBV5-6; 9 bases agree with TRBD2. V lost 0 bases to trimming and J lost 7 bases; unmatched junction nucleotides: 8. This CDR3 is built from 16 residues. CDR1 and CDR2 (germline): SGHDT, YYEEEE. CDR3 residues: CASSLGRLAATNEQFF. The DNA for the CDR3 is TGTGCCAGCAGCTTGGGACGACTAGCGGCCACGAATGAGCAGTTCTTC.

V is TRBV7-9 and J is TRBJ2-7; no firm D call. V shed 2 bases and J shed 3 bases, with 8 bases lying between them. The CDR3 is 13 amino acids. Germline V gene data show CDR1 as SEHNR and CDR2 as FQNEAQ (reference sequence). The CDR3 DNA is TGTGCCAGCAGCTTACGGCTGAACTACGAGCAGTACTTC. It codes for CASSLRLNYEQYF.

This chain connects TRBV7-9 to TRBJ2-7; maybe TRBD1 (5 bases). From germline, CDR1 is SEHNR and CDR2 FQNEAQ (reference sequence). V dropped 5 bases and J dropped 0 bases, with 14 bases sitting between them. The length of the CDR3 is 15 residues. CDR3 bases: TGTGCCAGCAGCGGAGAGCAGGGTTCCTCCTACGAGCAGTACTTC. Protein: CASSGEQGSSYEQYF.

The table lists this clone with many counts. The chain carries TRBV7-2 and TRBJ2-7; 13 positions match TRBD2. Germline lookup yields CDR1 SGHTA and CDR2 FQGNSA. The CDR3 consists of 13 residues. For the CDR3, the DNA is TGTGCAAGAGGACTAGCGGGAGCCTACGAGCAGTACTTC. It encodes CARGLAGAYEQYF.

The DNA of the CDR3 is TGTGCCAGCACCCTAGCGGGAGATATTGGCACCGGGGAGCTGTTTTTT. Translation: CASTLAGDIGTGELFF. The chain recombines TRBV7-9 with TRBJ2-2, with 10 positions matching TRBD2. The CDR3 is 16 amino acids. The ends lost 7 bases at V and 4 bases at J; junction bases unmatched: 9. Germline CDR1 is SEHNR and CDR2 is FQNEAQ (reference sequence).

The gene calls are TRBV7-6 and TRBJ2-3, with D hard to call. Trimming took off 4 bases at V and 6 bases at J, with 8 bases between the two ends. CDR1 and CDR2 from the germline V gene are SGHVS and FNYEAQ. The CDR3 totals 12 residues. The CDR3 sequence: CASSSFDDTQYF. CDR3 DNA sequence: TGTGCCAGCAGCTCCTTTGACGATACGCAGTATTTT.